Below, 5 T cell receptor beta chains from the same sample are listed, as sequenced in a study of radiation and T cells in renal cell carcinoma (dated by TCRdb to about 2020). The library was obtained by the immunoSEQ multiplex PCR assay. The table comes from immuneACCESS by way of TCRdb, which keeps in-frame sequences with V and J called. Part of the clones is missing from these tables; in studies checked, under half for an unresolved V gene and the rest for unknown reasons. For this sample the table gives about 49,000 clones, of which roughly 80% were detected only once. The ten largest clones add up to under 30% of the sample. Per the publication, the time point label means: blood 2 weeks post-SBRT. The intended sense of this specimen's treatment or condition label: 15 Gy SBRT to primary tumor, nephrectomy 4 weeks later. The sequenced sample was blood, obtained from a patient whose treatment included radiotherapy and nephrectomy. These receptor sequences come from a woman in her 70s with renal cell carcinoma.

The chain has TRBV19 and TRBJ2-5; the D gene is possibly TRBD2 (6 bases). The CDR3 consists of 13 residues. V shed 4 bases and J shed 4 bases, with 10 bases lying between them. Germline V gene sequence: CDR1 LNHDA, CDR2 SQIVND (reference sequence). The CDR3 reads CASSTTRVETQYF. CDR3 coding DNA: TGTGCCAGTAGTACGACTAGGGTAGAGACCCAGTACTTC.

The chain employs TRBV30 and TRBJ2-5, with no clear D. The CDR3 runs to 12 residues. CDR1 is GTSNPN and CDR2 is SVGIG in the germline V gene (reference sequence). Between the trimmed V and J ends, which lost 5 bases and 4 bases, there was a span of 11 bases. As DNA, the CDR3 is TGTGCCTGGGGCAGACCCGTAGAGACCCAGTACTTC. Residues: CAWGRPVETQYF.

The CDR3 loop is CASSQGGQEIYEQYF. In DNA form, the CDR3 reads TGCGCCAGCAGCCAAGGGGGACAGGAGATCTACGAGCAGTACTTC. This rearrangement joins TRBV4-1 to TRBJ2-5; 8 nucleotides line up with TRBD1. The DNA matches TRBJ2-7 better at its end, which makes the J call doubtful. CDR1 and CDR2 (germline): MGHRA, YSYEKL. CDR3 length: 15 residues.

This chain joins TRBV28 and TRBJ1-1; D is possibly TRBD1 (6 bases). CDR3 size: 14 residues. Trimming stripped 2 bases from V and 4 bases from J, with 11 bases between. Germline CDR1 MDHEN, CDR2 SYDVKM. The CDR3 is CASSLSGGITEAFF. In DNA form, the CDR3 reads TGTGCCAGCAGTTTAAGTGGGGGCATCACTGAAGCTTTCTTT.

The chain recombines TRBV29-1 with TRBJ2-5, with 7 bases fitting TRBD1. The CDR3 runs to 13 residues. CDR1 and CDR2 (germline): SQVTM, ANQGSEA. V shed 2 bases and J 3 bases; nucleotides not matched to a gene: 3. Here the CDR3 DNA reads TGCAGCGTTGAAAAGGGACAGAAAGAGACCCAGTACTTC. Protein sequence: CSVEKGQKETQYF.